The 26 T cell receptor beta chains presented below share a single source sample, sequenced in a study of CD8 T cells in Susac syndrome. RNA totalling about 0.45 to 1 ug underwent reverse transcription with random hexamers. TCRdb analysed the immunoSEQ multiplex PCR reads with MiXCR anew, one entry per CDR3 protein. The data contain approximately 190,000 distinct CDR3 sequences, about 94% of them singletons. Material: CD4+ T cells from PBMCs. These receptors originate from a human donor in good health.

The chain has TRBV5-1 and TRBJ1-1; tentatively, D is TRBD1 (5 bases). The CDR3 covers 15 residues. V dropped 0 bases and J dropped 0 bases, with 9 bases sitting between them. Germline values: CDR1 SGHRS, CDR2 YFSETQ. The CDR3 loop reads CASSLVGDLNTEAFF. Here the CDR3 DNA reads TGCGCCAGCAGCTTGGTGGGGGACCTGAACACTGAAGCTTTCTTT.

CDR3 amino acids: CASSLGHGLIYEQYV. The CDR3 coding sequence is TGTGCCAGCAGCTTAGGACACGGACTGATCTACGAGCAGTACGTC. V usage is TRBV7-2 and J usage is TRBJ2-7, with TRBD2 as a possible D gene (5 bases). Looked up from germline, CDR1 is SGHTA and CDR2 is FQGNSA. V was trimmed by 1 base and J by 3 bases, leaving 13 bases between them. The CDR3 spans 15 residues.

J is TRBJ1-6 and V is TRBV10-3; no firm D call. CDR1 and CDR2 (germline): ENHRY, SYGVKD. V lost 6 bases, J lost 7 bases, and 7 bases lay in between. CDR3 length equals 12 residues. In DNA, the CDR3 is TGTGCCATCAGACAGAAAAATTCACCCCTCCACTTT. It is translated as CAIRQKNSPLHF.

The chain recombines TRBV12-3 or TRBV12-4 with TRBJ2-2; D unclear. This CDR3 contains 13 residues. The V end lost 3 bases, the J end lost 5 bases, and 7 bases lay between the germline ends. CDR3 region: CASSFKGTGELFF. In DNA, the CDR3 is TGTGCCAGCAGTTTTAAGGGAACCGGGGAGCTGTTTTTT.

The V call is TRBV6-6, the J call TRBJ1-6; tentative D call: TRBD1 (6 bases). Deletions cut 10 bases from V and 5 bases from J, with 21 bases between. Germline V gene lookup returns CDR1 MNHNY and CDR2 SVGAGI (reference sequence). The CDR3 has 16 residues. The CDR3 loop is CATLTQGSLHNSPLHF. The DNA of the CDR3 is TGTGCCACTCTAACTCAGGGGTCCCTACATAATTCACCCCTCCACTTT.

The V and J genes are TRBV3-1 and TRBJ2-3; D is ambiguous. Germline-derived CDR1 and CDR2 are LGHDT and YNNKEL (reference sequence). Trimming pared 4 bases from V and 2 bases from J, leaving 13 bases between. This CDR3 has 15 amino acids. CDR3 in amino acids: CASSLIAFPTDTQYF. CDR3 DNA: TGTGCCAGCAGCCTAATAGCCTTCCCCACAGATACGCAGTATTTT.

The genes are TRBV15 and TRBJ2-7; D not certain. V lost 0 bases and J 7 bases, leaving 10 bases between the germline ends. Germline V gene sequence: CDR1 LNHNV, CDR2 YYDKDF (reference sequence). The CDR3 loop spans 13 amino acids. The CDR3 sequence is CATSRDLDKEQYF. As DNA, the CDR3 is TGTGCCACCAGCAGAGATCTCGACAAAGAGCAGTACTTC.

The chain has TRBV10-3 and TRBJ2-7; 13 nucleotides line up with TRBD2. V gave up 6 bases and J gave up 2 bases; unmatched junction bases: 4. Germline CDR1 is ENHRY and CDR2 is SYGVKD. This CDR3 region has 15 residues. The CDR3 DNA sequence: TGTGCCATCAGCAAACTAGCGGGGGGGACCTACGAGCAGTACTTC. Amino acid sequence: CAISKLAGGTYEQYF.

The chain links TRBV5-1 to TRBJ1-2; D is unclear. The germline gives CDR1 SGHRS, CDR2 YFSETQ. This CDR3 region has 14 residues. Trimming left V 2 bases short and J 1 base short, with 9 bases between. The CDR3 DNA reads TGCGCCAGCAGCTTAGGTCCAGATAACTATGGCTACACCTTC. Translated: CASSLGPDNYGYTF.

This clonotype was detected a few times. The J gene is TRBJ2-2, the V gene TRBV5-1; the D call may be TRBD1 or TRBD2 (5 bases each). The CDR3 is 16 amino acids. Per the germline V gene, CDR1 is SGHRS and CDR2 is YFSETQ. V lost 0 bases, J lost 0 bases, and 9 bases lay in between. CDR3 nucleotides: TGCGCCAGCAGCTTGGGGGGGATCACGAACACCGGGGAGCTGTTTTTT. It translates to CASSLGGITNTGELFF.

This chain joins TRBV5-1 and TRBJ2-7; D is possibly TRBD2 (5 bases). Between the trimmed V and J ends, which lost 0 bases and 6 bases, there was a span of 10 bases. The CDR3 consists of 13 residues. Germline V gives CDR1 SGHRS, CDR2 YFSETQ. CDR3 sequence reads: CASSLAASGEQYV. The CDR3 DNA reads TGCGCCAGCAGCTTGGCAGCCAGCGGCGAGCAGTACGTC.

The J gene is TRBJ2-5, the V gene TRBV5-1, with D maybe TRBD2 (5 bases). Trimming took off 8 bases at V and 4 bases at J, with 18 bases between the two ends. The V gene's germline CDR1 is SGHRS and CDR2 YFSETQ. The CDR3 consists of 14 residues. CDR3 region: CASGEGSRGETQYF. The CDR3 DNA follows: TGCGCCAGTGGCGAAGGAAGCCGGGGAGAGACCCAGTACTTC.

This chain uses TRBV20-1 with TRBJ2-6; possibly TRBD1 or TRBD2 for D (7 bases each). CDR3 length equals 15 residues. The V gene lost 1 base and the J gene lost 4 bases, with 11 bases spanning the gap. Germline V gene data show CDR1 as DFQATT and CDR2 as SNEGSKA (reference sequence). This CDR3 reads CSARGEGAGANVLTF. CDR3 bases: TGCAGTGCTAGAGGGGAGGGGGCCGGGGCCAACGTCCTGACTTTC.

The CDR3 sequence is CATLPGFKLPQYF. In DNA, the CDR3 is TGTGCCACTCTGCCGGGCTTCAAGTTACCGCAGTACTTC. The chain joins TRBV6-6 to TRBJ2-7; D gene uncertain. Trimming left V 10 bases short and J 9 bases short, with 22 bases between. The CDR3 has 13 amino acids. CDR1 and CDR2 from the germline V gene are MNHNY and SVGAGI (reference sequence).

This chain uses TRBV20-1 with TRBJ1-3; D not certain. The CDR3 consists of 12 residues. Germline CDR1 reads DFQATT; CDR2 reads SNEGSKA (reference sequence). V gave up 4 bases and J gave up 4 bases, with 8 bases separating them. The chain's CDR3 is CSATPAGNTIYF. CDR3 nucleotides: TGCAGTGCTACCCCTGCCGGAAACACCATATATTTT.

The genes are TRBV19 and TRBJ1-1; D gene uncertain. This CDR3 is built from 13 residues. CDR1 is LNHDA, CDR2 SQIVND, per germline (reference sequence). The V end lost 7 bases, the J end lost 8 bases, and 17 bases lay between the germline ends. The CDR3 DNA is TGTGCCAGTACCTCGTATGGGCGGAGGGAAGCTTTCTTT. It translates to CASTSYGRREAFF.

As DNA, the CDR3 is TGTGCCAGCAGGACAGGGAAGCTCGGTGAGCAGTTCTTC. Residues: CASRTGKLGEQFF. The J gene is TRBJ2-1, the V gene TRBV2; the match to TRBD1 covers 7 bases. CDR3 length: 13 amino acids. J gave up 9 bases and V 6 bases, and 8 bases lay outside the gene matches. Germline V gene lookup returns CDR1 SNHLY and CDR2 FYNNEI. Complete variable domain (other parts from reference TRBV2 and TRBJ2-1): EPEVTQTPSHQVTQMGQEVILRCVPISNHLYFYWYRQILGQKVEFLVSFYNNEISEKSEIFDDQFSVERPDGSNFTLKIRSTKLEDSAMYFCASRTGKLGEQFFGPGTRLTVL.

This CDR3 is CASSADNRYEAFF. The CDR3 DNA follows: TGTGCCAGCAGCGCAGACAACAGGTATGAAGCTTTCTTT. The gene calls are TRBV7-9 and TRBJ1-1; D is possibly TRBD1 (5 bases). This CDR3 contains 13 residues. The germline V and J ends were trimmed by 5 bases and 7 bases, with 14 bases remaining between them. The germline CDR1 and CDR2 sequences are SEHNR and FQNEAQ (reference sequence).

This chain uses TRBV4-1 with TRBJ1-2, with TRBD1 matching 9 bases. Germline assignment: CDR1 MGHRA and CDR2 YSYEKL. This CDR3 contains 17 residues. V was clipped by 4 bases and J by 4 bases; unmatched bases: 13. The CDR3 spells CASSPPGTGTGRYGYTF. The CDR3 DNA is TGCGCCAGCAGCCCTCCCGGGACAGGGACCGGGCGCTATGGCTACACCTTC.

The chain carries TRBV9 and TRBJ1-3; 7 bases match TRBD1. The germline gives CDR1 SGDLS, CDR2 YYNGEE. CDR3 length: 16 amino acids. With 3 bases clipped from V and 3 bases from J, the junction kept 9 bases outside the gene matches. The CDR3 reads CASSARQGGFGNTIYF. CDR3 nucleotides: TGTGCCAGCAGCGCCCGTCAGGGGGGATTTGGAAACACCATATATTTT.

V is TRBV4-2 and J is TRBJ1-2; D is unresolved. V was shortened by 0 bases and J by 2 bases, with 7 bases between the two germline ends. This CDR3 spans 14 amino acids. Germline V CDR1 and CDR2: LGHNA, YNFKEQ. The chain's CDR3 is CASSQDQENYGYTF. CDR3 sequence (DNA): TGTGCCAGCAGCCAAGATCAAGAGAACTATGGCTACACCTTC.

The rearrangement joins TRBV6-5 to TRBJ1-1; D is ambiguous. This CDR3 comprises 14 residues. The V and J ends lost 7 bases and 0 bases respectively, with 12 bases between them. Germline CDR1 MNHEY, CDR2 SVGAGI. Here the CDR3 DNA reads TGTGCCAGCATCTCAGGTGGCTTGAACACTGAAGCTTTCTTT. The encoded protein is CASISGGLNTEAFF.

The chain links TRBV12-3 or TRBV12-4 to TRBJ1-1; D not resolved. The CDR3 has 15 residues. V gave up 3 bases and J gave up 1 base, with 12 bases separating them. CDR3: CASSFGRSENTEAFF. The CDR3 DNA sequence: TGTGCCAGCAGTTTCGGGCGTTCGGAGAACACTGAAGCTTTCTTT.

The chain recombines TRBV30 with TRBJ2-1; the match to TRBD2 covers 11 bases. The CDR3 extends over 21 amino acids. Germline values: CDR1 GTSNPN, CDR2 SVGIG (reference sequence). The trim removed 0 bases at V and 4 bases at J, leaving 20 bases unmatched. The CDR3 nucleotides read TGTGCCTGGAGTGTATTCGTCCTAGCGGGGGGCTCGTATCAAGGTTACAATGAGCAGTTCTTC. It yields the protein CAWSVFVLAGGSYQGYNEQFF.

The V and J genes are TRBV20-1 and TRBJ2-1; 9 bases fit TRBD2. The germline CDR1 and CDR2 sequences are DFQATT and SNEGSKA (reference sequence). The CDR3 runs 13 residues. The ends lost 6 bases at V and 2 bases at J; junction bases unmatched: 2. As DNA, the CDR3 is TGCAGTGCCGCGGGGGGGCCCTACAATGAGCAGTTCTTC. This sequence encodes CSAAGGPYNEQFF.

This clonotype was seen once. Here the CDR3 reads CSASQTNYNEQFF. DNA for the CDR3: TGCAGTGCTAGTCAGACAAACTACAATGAGCAGTTCTTC. This chain connects TRBV20-1 to TRBJ2-1; D uncertain. Germline CDR1 DFQATT, CDR2 SNEGSKA (reference sequence). CDR3 length: 13 amino acids. Trimming left V 3 bases short and J 3 bases short, with 9 bases between.